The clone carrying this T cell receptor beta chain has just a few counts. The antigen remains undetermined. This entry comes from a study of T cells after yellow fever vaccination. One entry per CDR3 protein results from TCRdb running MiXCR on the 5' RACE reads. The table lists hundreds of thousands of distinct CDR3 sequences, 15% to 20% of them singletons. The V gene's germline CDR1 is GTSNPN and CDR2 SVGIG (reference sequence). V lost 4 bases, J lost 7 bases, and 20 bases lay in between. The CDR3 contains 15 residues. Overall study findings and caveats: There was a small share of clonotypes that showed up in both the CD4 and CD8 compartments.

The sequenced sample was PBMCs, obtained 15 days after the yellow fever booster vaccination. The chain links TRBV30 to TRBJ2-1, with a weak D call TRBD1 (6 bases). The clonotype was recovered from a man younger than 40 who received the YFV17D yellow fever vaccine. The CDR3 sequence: CAWTLRAGQGNEQFF. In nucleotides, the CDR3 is TGTGCCTGGACCCTACGGGCAGGCCAGGGGAATGAGCAGTTCTTC. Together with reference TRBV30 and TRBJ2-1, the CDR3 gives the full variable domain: SQTIHQWPATLVQPVGSPLSLECTVEGTSNPNLYWYRQAAGRGLQLLFYSVGIGQISSEVPQNLSASRPQDRQFILSSKKLLLSDSGFYLCAWTLRAGQGNEQFFGPGTRLTVL.